The clone carrying this T cell receptor (beta chain) was detected a few times. In the authors' workflow: How many nucleated cells were present was estimated from reference gene primer amplification. TCRdb's copy holds only in-frame clones and misses some; the assay was immunoSEQ multiplex PCR. V, J and clone size are taken as reported in that table, and D and trimming were inferred from the DNA itself. The sample has tens of thousands of clones, about 88% seen once. These data come from a study of blood T cell repertoires in COVID-19. Across the study: Samples representing acute and convalescent COVID-19 were sourced from the United States, Italy and Spain. T cells, B-cell-depleted T cells, or PBMCs supplied cDNA or gDNA.

The CDR3 is 16 residues long. The germline V and J ends were trimmed by 1 base and 5 bases, with 15 bases remaining between them. CDR1 LGHNA and CDR2 YNFKEQ come from the germline V gene. This clonotype was sampled from a human donor in a cohort sampled during active COVID-19. The V and J genes are TRBV4-2 and TRBJ2-1; TRBD2 is a possible D gene (5 bases). Sequencing input: peripheral blood. As DNA, the CDR3 is TGTGCCAGCAGCCAAGGAGCCTGGCGGGTAAACAATGAGCAGTTCTTC. This codes for CASSQGAWRVNNEQFF.